These T cell receptor beta chains were read from a single sample in a study of untreated major depressive disorder. Measured with immunoSEQ multiplex PCR; TCRdb has only the in-frame clones, and not every one. The sample records some 13,000 clones, about 93% being singletons. The sequenced sample consisted of CD4+ T cells from PBMCs. The receptor set was obtained from a young woman with major depressive disorder. Each CDR3 is given with its conserved first and last residue. D genes are given only for firm matches. Size values are once, few and many counts, or a class for expanded clones, and some rows have none.

D gene: NA
V gene: TRBV5-1
clone size: few
J gene: TRBJ1-4
CDR3 DNA: TGCGCCAGCAGCCCGGAAGGAAGCGGAAAACTGTTTTTT
CDR3 protein: CASSPEGSGKLFF

D gene: TRBD2
V gene: TRBV14
clone size: NA
J gene: TRBJ2-7
CDR3 DNA: TGTGCCAGCAGCCTAGTCCCGGGACTAGGTCCCTACGAGCAGTACTTC
CDR3 protein: CASSLVPGLGPYEQYF

D gene: TRBD2
V gene: TRBV2
clone size: NA
J gene: TRBJ2-2
CDR3 DNA: TGTGCCAGCAGGACTAGCGGGAACACCGGGGAGCTGTTTTTT
CDR3 protein: CASRTSGNTGELFF

D gene: NA
V gene: TRBV5-1
clone size: NA
J gene: TRBJ2-7
CDR3 DNA: TGCGCCAGCAGCTTTTTAGCCCAATTATTTCCCTACGAGCAGTACTTC
CDR3 protein: CASSFLAQLFPYEQYF

D gene: TRBD1
V gene: TRBV7-8
clone size: NA
J gene: TRBJ2-2
CDR3 DNA: TGTGCCAGCAGCTTCCGGGACAGGGGCCGTACCGGGGAGCTGTTTTTT
CDR3 protein: CASSFRDRGRTGELFF

D gene: NA
V gene: TRBV10-3
clone size: NA
J gene: TRBJ1-3
CDR3 DNA: TGTGCCATCACGGGACCTTCTGGAAACACCATATATTTT
CDR3 protein: CAITGPSGNTIYF

D gene: NA
V gene: TRBV5-1
clone size: NA
J gene: TRBJ2-3
CDR3 DNA: TGCGCCAGCAGCTTGACCCCAACAGATACGCAGTATTTT
CDR3 protein: CASSLTPTDTQYF

D gene: NA
V gene: TRBV6-5
clone size: NA
J gene: TRBJ1-2
CDR3 DNA: TGTGCCAGCAGCCGACGGGCGGAGATCTATGGCTACACCTTC
CDR3 protein: CASSRRAEIYGYTF

D gene: NA
V gene: TRBV7-8
clone size: NA
J gene: TRBJ1-2
CDR3 DNA: TGTGCCAGCAGCTTAATCCGCGATGGCTACACCTTC
CDR3 protein: CASSLIRDGYTF

D gene: TRBD2
V gene: TRBV11-2
clone size: NA
J gene: TRBJ2-7
CDR3 DNA: TGTGCCAGCAGCTCGGGACTAGTAGGATACTACGAGCAGTACTTC
CDR3 protein: CASSSGLVGYYEQYF

D gene: NA
V gene: TRBV18
clone size: NA
J gene: TRBJ2-7
CDR3 DNA: TGTGCCAGCTCACCAGAGGACAGCCACGAGCAGTACTTC
CDR3 protein: CASSPEDSHEQYF

D gene: TRBD1
V gene: TRBV6-6
clone size: NA
J gene: TRBJ2-5
CDR3 DNA: TGTGCCAGCAGCCGGGGACAGGGGGGGGAGACCCAGTACTTC
CDR3 protein: CASSRGQGGETQYF

D gene: NA
V gene: TRBV27
clone size: NA
J gene: TRBJ2-1
CDR3 DNA: TGTGCCACCACTAGCTTTAACAATGAGCAGTTCTTC
CDR3 protein: CATTSFNNEQFF

D gene: NA
V gene: TRBV19
clone size: NA
J gene: TRBJ1-2
CDR3 DNA: TGTGCCACACGAGGGGCTCAGGGATCCCATACCTACACCTTC
CDR3 protein: CATRGAQGSHTYTF

D gene: NA
V gene: TRBV18
clone size: NA
J gene: TRBJ1-3
CDR3 DNA: TGTGCCAGCTCACCACGGGAGCCCAACTCTGGAAACACCATATATTTT
CDR3 protein: CASSPREPNSGNTIYF

D gene: TRBD1
V gene: TRBV2
clone size: NA
J gene: TRBJ2-1
CDR3 DNA: TGTGCCAGCAGTGCTCGCAGGGGGCATGGTAATGAGCAGTTCTTC
CDR3 protein: CASSARRGHGNEQFF

D gene: NA
V gene: TRBV30
clone size: NA
J gene: TRBJ1-2
CDR3 DNA: TGTGCCTGGAGTCTGCAACCGAGGAATGGCTACACCTTC
CDR3 protein: CAWSLQPRNGYTF

D gene: NA
V gene: TRBV14
clone size: NA
J gene: TRBJ2-5
CDR3 DNA: TGTGCCAGCAGCCCAGGGGTTGTTCGGTCAGAGACCCAGTACTTC
CDR3 protein: CASSPGVVRSETQYF

D gene: TRBD2
V gene: TRBV9
clone size: NA
J gene: TRBJ2-1
CDR3 DNA: TGTGCCAGCAGCGTAGTGGGAACTAGCGAGTACAATGAGCAGTTCTTC
CDR3 protein: CASSVVGTSEYNEQFF

D gene: TRBD1
V gene: TRBV10-3
clone size: once
J gene: TRBJ2-5
CDR3 DNA: TGTGCCATCAGCACCGGGACAGGGCAAGAGACCCAGTACTTC
CDR3 protein: CAISTGTGQETQYF

D gene: NA
V gene: TRBV6-5
clone size: NA
J gene: TRBJ1-3
CDR3 DNA: TGTGCCAGCAGTTACTCCTCAGGATACTCTGGAAACACCATATATTTT
CDR3 protein: CASSYSSGYSGNTIYF

D gene: TRBD2
V gene: TRBV18
clone size: NA
J gene: TRBJ2-3
CDR3 DNA: TGTGCCAGCTCCCCCGGGCTAGCGGGACTAACAGATACGCAGTATTTT
CDR3 protein: CASSPGLAGLTDTQYF

D gene: NA
V gene: TRBV5-6
clone size: NA
J gene: TRBJ1-1
CDR3 DNA: TGTGCCAGCAGCCTCCTAGGGGCAGGGATGAACACTGAAGCTTTCTTT
CDR3 protein: CASSLLGAGMNTEAFF

D gene: TRBD1
V gene: TRBV25-1
clone size: NA
J gene: TRBJ1-2
CDR3 DNA: TGTGCCAGCAGAGGACCTCCAGGGGGTGACTATGGCTACACCTTC
CDR3 protein: CASRGPPGGDYGYTF

D gene: TRBD1
V gene: TRBV19
clone size: NA
J gene: TRBJ1-4
CDR3 DNA: TGTGCCAGTAATTACCGATCGGGACAGGACGGTGAAAAACTGTTTTTT
CDR3 protein: CASNYRSGQDGEKLFF

D gene: NA
V gene: TRBV27
clone size: NA
J gene: TRBJ1-1
CDR3 DNA: TGTGCCAGCAGTGAACTGGGGACACGTGAAGCTTTCTTT
CDR3 protein: CASSELGTREAFF

D gene: NA
V gene: TRBV5-1
clone size: NA
J gene: TRBJ2-1
CDR3 DNA: TGCGCCAGCAGCATTAATCCCTTTTTATACAATGAGCAGTTCTTC
CDR3 protein: CASSINPFLYNEQFF

D gene: NA
V gene: TRBV5-6
clone size: NA
J gene: TRBJ1-1
CDR3 DNA: TGTGCCAGCAGCTTGGGAGGGGTACCTGAAGCTTTCTTT
CDR3 protein: CASSLGGVPEAFF

D gene: NA
V gene: TRBV5-1
clone size: NA
J gene: TRBJ2-2
CDR3 DNA: TGCGCCAGCAGCCGAGGACAGGGAGGGTCCGGGGAGCTGTTTTTT
CDR3 protein: CASSRGQGGSGELFF

D gene: TRBD1
V gene: TRBV18
clone size: NA
J gene: TRBJ1-2
CDR3 DNA: TGTGCCAGCTCACCGCAGGGGGCAGACTATGGCTACACCTTC
CDR3 protein: CASSPQGADYGYTF

D gene: NA
V gene: TRBV18
clone size: NA
J gene: TRBJ2-3
CDR3 DNA: TGTGCCAGCTCACCAAGACCGGGAGCCACAGATACGCAGTATTTT
CDR3 protein: CASSPRPGATDTQYF

D gene: NA
V gene: TRBV20-1
clone size: NA
J gene: TRBJ2-5
CDR3 DNA: TGCAGTGCTACCCGTGCGGAGACCCAGTACTTC
CDR3 protein: CSATRAETQYF

D gene: NA
V gene: TRBV6-1
clone size: once
J gene: TRBJ1-5
CDR3 DNA: TGTGCCAGCAGGCAGACCGGCAATCAGCCCCAGCATTTT
CDR3 protein: CASRQTGNQPQHF

D gene: TRBD1
V gene: TRBV7-2
clone size: NA
J gene: TRBJ2-7
CDR3 DNA: TGTGCCAGCAGCCGACAGGGGCTCTACGAGCAGTACTTC
CDR3 protein: CASSRQGLYEQYF

D gene: NA
V gene: TRBV30
clone size: NA
J gene: TRBJ1-1
CDR3 DNA: TGTGCCTGGAGTGTACGACGCCACACTGAAGCTTTCTTT
CDR3 protein: CAWSVRRHTEAFF

D gene: NA
V gene: TRBV27
clone size: NA
J gene: TRBJ1-2
CDR3 DNA: TGTGCCAGCAGTTTTTCCGGAAGGACAGAGAACTATGGCTACACCTTC
CDR3 protein: CASSFSGRTENYGYTF

D gene: TRBD1
V gene: TRBV6-1
clone size: NA
J gene: TRBJ1-2
CDR3 DNA: TGTGCCAGCATTGGACAGGGCGTTGGATACACCTTC
CDR3 protein: CASIGQGVGYTF

D gene: NA
V gene: TRBV6-5
clone size: NA
J gene: TRBJ2-1
CDR3 DNA: TGTGCCAGCAGCCGATGGACTGGGTCCTACAATGAGCAGTTCTTC
CDR3 protein: CASSRWTGSYNEQFF

D gene: NA
V gene: TRBV4-1
clone size: NA
J gene: TRBJ1-2
CDR3 DNA: TGCGCCAGCAGCCAAGATCGAGGGGGCTATGGCTACACCTTC
CDR3 protein: CASSQDRGGYGYTF

D gene: NA
V gene: TRBV5-1
clone size: NA
J gene: TRBJ2-7
CDR3 DNA: TGCGCCAGCAGCGCTTTACAGGGTAACGAGCAGTACTTC
CDR3 protein: CASSALQGNEQYF

D gene: NA
V gene: TRBV18
clone size: NA
J gene: TRBJ2-2
CDR3 DNA: TGTGCCAGCTCACCACACCCAGGGGACACCGGGGAGCTGTTTTTT
CDR3 protein: CASSPHPGDTGELFF

D gene: NA
V gene: TRBV9
clone size: NA
J gene: TRBJ2-3
CDR3 DNA: TGTGCCAGCAGCTCACGGGACTGGAGCACAGATACGCAGTATTTT
CDR3 protein: CASSSRDWSTDTQYF

D gene: TRBD1
V gene: TRBV9
clone size: NA
J gene: TRBJ1-3
CDR3 DNA: TGTGCCAGCAGCGCTGAAGGGACAGCCAACACCATATATTTT
CDR3 protein: CASSAEGTANTIYF

D gene: TRBD2
V gene: TRBV5-1
clone size: NA
J gene: TRBJ2-2
CDR3 DNA: TGCGCCAGCAGCTCCAATCCTAGCGGGAGGAACACCGGGGAGCTGTTTTTT
CDR3 protein: CASSSNPSGRNTGELFF

D gene: TRBD1
V gene: TRBV9
clone size: NA
J gene: TRBJ1-4
CDR3 DNA: TGTGCCAGCAGCGTACCGGGACAGGTCCCAAATGAAAAACTGTTTTTT
CDR3 protein: CASSVPGQVPNEKLFF

D gene: TRBD2
V gene: TRBV5-1
clone size: NA
J gene: TRBJ2-3
CDR3 DNA: TGCGCCAGCAGGGGGACTACCTCGCCGAGGGATACGCAGTATTTT
CDR3 protein: CASRGTTSPRDTQYF

D gene: TRBD1
V gene: TRBV4-3
clone size: few
J gene: TRBJ2-7
CDR3 DNA: TGCGCCAGCAGCCAAGAATCAGGGGGTACCTACGAGCAGTACTTC
CDR3 protein: CASSQESGGTYEQYF

D gene: TRBD1
V gene: TRBV19
clone size: once
J gene: TRBJ1-2
CDR3 DNA: TGTGCCAGTAGTTCGTGGGGGGACAGGGGGCACGATGGCTACACCTTC
CDR3 protein: CASSSWGDRGHDGYTF

D gene: NA
V gene: TRBV2
clone size: NA
J gene: TRBJ1-1
CDR3 DNA: TGTGCCAGCAGTGAATTACGGGGAAACACTGAAGCTTTCTTT
CDR3 protein: CASSELRGNTEAFF

D gene: NA
V gene: TRBV7-6
clone size: NA
J gene: TRBJ2-7
CDR3 DNA: TGTGCCAGCAGCCCCGCCGGGGGGCTAGGCGAGCAGTACTTC
CDR3 protein: CASSPAGGLGEQYF

D gene: TRBD1
V gene: TRBV19
clone size: NA
J gene: TRBJ1-2
CDR3 DNA: TGTGCCAGTAGTAGACAGGGGACCTATGGCTACACCTTC
CDR3 protein: CASSRQGTYGYTF

D gene: TRBD1
V gene: TRBV29-1
clone size: few
J gene: TRBJ1-4
CDR3 DNA: TGCAGCGGGCGTGGGACAGGGACGACGGGAGGAAAACTGTTTTTT
CDR3 protein: CSGRGTGTTGGKLFF

D gene: NA
V gene: TRBV6-5
clone size: NA
J gene: TRBJ1-1
CDR3 DNA: TGTGCCAGCAGTCCCACGGGGGTAAACACTGAAGCTTTCTTT
CDR3 protein: CASSPTGVNTEAFF

D gene: NA
V gene: TRBV23-1
clone size: NA
J gene: TRBJ2-7
CDR3 DNA: TGCGCCAGCAGTCAATATGAGGTGGTGAGGGGAAATGGCCTCTACGAGCAGTACTTC
CDR3 protein: CASSQYEVVRGNGLYEQYF